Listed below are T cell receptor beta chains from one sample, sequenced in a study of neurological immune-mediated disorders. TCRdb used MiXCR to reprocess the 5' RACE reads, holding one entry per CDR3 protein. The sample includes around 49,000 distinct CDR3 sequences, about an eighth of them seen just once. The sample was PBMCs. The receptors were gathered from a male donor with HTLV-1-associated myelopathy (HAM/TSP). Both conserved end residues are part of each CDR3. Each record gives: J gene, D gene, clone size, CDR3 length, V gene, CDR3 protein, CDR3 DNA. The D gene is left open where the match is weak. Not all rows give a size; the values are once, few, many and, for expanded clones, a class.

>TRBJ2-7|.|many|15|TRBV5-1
CASSFLVQSRYEQYF
TGCGCCAGCAGCTTTCTTGTCCAGTCGCGATACGAGCAGTACTTC
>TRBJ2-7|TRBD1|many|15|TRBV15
CATSRDAGQGYEQYF
TGTGCCACCAGCAGAGATGCAGGACAGGGCTACGAGCAGTACTTC
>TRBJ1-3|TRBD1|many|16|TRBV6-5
CASRTGVPSSGNTIYF
TGTGCCAGCAGGACAGGGGTCCCGAGCTCTGGAAACACCATATATTTT
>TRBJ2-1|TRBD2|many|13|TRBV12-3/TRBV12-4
CASSSTGRGEQFF
TGTGCCAGCAGTTCGACTGGGCGGGGGGAGCAGTTCTTC
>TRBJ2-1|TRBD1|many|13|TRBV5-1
CASRYGQGNEQFF
TGCGCCAGCAGGTACGGACAGGGCAATGAGCAGTTCTTC
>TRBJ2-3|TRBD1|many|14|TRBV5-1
CASSLGDRSDTQYF
TGCGCCAGCAGCTTGGGGGACAGGTCAGATACGCAGTATTTT
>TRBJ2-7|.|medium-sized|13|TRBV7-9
CASSLAGSYEQYF
TGTGCCAGCAGCTTGGCGGGCTCCTACGAGCAGTACTTC
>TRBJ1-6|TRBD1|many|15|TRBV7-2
CASSFGQAQNSPLHF
TGTGCCAGCAGCTTCGGACAGGCTCAAAATTCACCCCTCCACTTT
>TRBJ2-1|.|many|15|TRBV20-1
CSASAQGGPGSEQFF
TGCAGTGCTAGTGCCCAGGGGGGACCGGGTTCCGAGCAGTTCTTC
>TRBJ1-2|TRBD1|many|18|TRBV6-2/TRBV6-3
CASSYKVLAGQNDYGYTF
TGTGCCAGCAGTTACAAGGTATTGGCGGGACAGAATGACTATGGCTACACCTTC
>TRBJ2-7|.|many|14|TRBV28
CASSSPGTPYEQYF
TGTGCCAGCAGTTCCCCGGGGACCCCCTACGAGCAGTACTTC
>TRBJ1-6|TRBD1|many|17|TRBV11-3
CASSFAGTGYYNSPLHF
TGTGCCAGCAGCTTTGCCGGGACAGGGTACTATAATTCACCCCTCCACTTT
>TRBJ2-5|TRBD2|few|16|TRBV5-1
CASSLGLAGGGETQYF
TGCGCCAGCAGCTTGGGCCTAGCGGGGGGCGGAGAGACCCAGTACTTC
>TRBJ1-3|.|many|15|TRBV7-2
CASSPHTGTGNTIYF
TGTGCCAGCAGCCCTCACACAGGGACTGGAAACACCATATATTTT
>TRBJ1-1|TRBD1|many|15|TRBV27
CASSFIPGGRAEAFF
TGTGCCAGCAGTTTTATTCCAGGGGGCCGGGCTGAAGCTTTCTTT
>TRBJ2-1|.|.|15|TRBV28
CASSPPGSDDNEQFF
TGTGCCAGCTCCCCGCCGGGTTCGGACGACAATGAGCAGTTCTTC
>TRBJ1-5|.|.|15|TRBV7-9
CASSQQGSVSKPQHF
TGTGCCAGCAGCCAACAGGGATCGGTGAGTAAACCCCAGCATTTT
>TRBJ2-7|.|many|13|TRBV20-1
CSAGGSGGYEQYF
TGCAGTGCTGGAGGAAGCGGAGGCTACGAGCAGTACTTC
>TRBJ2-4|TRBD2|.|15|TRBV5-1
CASRDGGAQKNIQYF
TGCGCCAGCAGGGACGGGGGGGCACAGAAAAACATTCAGTACTTC
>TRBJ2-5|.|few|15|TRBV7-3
CASSRTPTSPETQYF
TGTGCCAGTTCTCGAACCCCGACTAGTCCCGAGACCCAGTACTTC
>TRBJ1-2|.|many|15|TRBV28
CASSSLYGAVGGYTF
TGTGCCAGCAGTTCCCTCTATGGGGCAGTAGGAGGCTACACCTTC
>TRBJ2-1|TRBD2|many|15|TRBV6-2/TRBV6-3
CASSWGGVSYNEQFF
TGTGCCAGCAGTTGGGGAGGGGTCTCCTACAATGAGCAGTTCTTC
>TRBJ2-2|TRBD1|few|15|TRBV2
CASSDDRGTAGELFF
TGTGCCAGCAGTGACGACAGGGGGACGGCCGGGGAGCTGTTTTTT
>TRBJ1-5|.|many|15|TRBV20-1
CSAPRGGRSNQPQHF
TGCAGTGCCCCAAGAGGGGGAAGAAGCAATCAGCCCCAGCATTTT
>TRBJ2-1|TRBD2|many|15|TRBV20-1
CSAPSGGSRYNEQFF
TGCAGTGCCCCTAGCGGGGGTTCAAGGTACAATGAGCAGTTCTTC
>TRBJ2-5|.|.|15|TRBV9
CASSATRRPQKTQSF
TGTGCCAGCAGCGCGACTAGGAGGCCCCAAAAGACCCAGTCCTTC
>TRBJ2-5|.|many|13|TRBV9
CASSVGWQETQYF
TGTGCCAGCAGCGTAGGTTGGCAAGAGACCCAGTACTTC
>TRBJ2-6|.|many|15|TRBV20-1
CSAKDRNSGANVLTF
TGCAGTGCTAAAGATAGAAACTCTGGGGCCAACGTCCTGACTTTC
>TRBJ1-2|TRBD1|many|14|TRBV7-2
CASSLDRTNYGYTF
TGTGCCAGCAGCTTGGACAGGACTAACTATGGCTACACCTTC
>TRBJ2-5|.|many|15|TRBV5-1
CASSLETRRLETQYF
TGCGCCAGCAGCTTGGAAACCCGAAGGTTAGAGACCCAGTACTTC
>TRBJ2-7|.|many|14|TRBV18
CASSPTRSSYEQYF
TGTGCCAGCTCACCCACACGCAGCTCCTACGAGCAGTACTTC